The source of this TCR beta chain is a study of T cell responses to AZD1222 COVID-19 vaccine. In regard to this clone: Its specificity is unknown.

Produced via immunoSEQ multiplex PCR; TCRdb's table is partial and in-frame only. The sample contains about 210,000 clones, approximately 94% of which appear only once. Study-wide points: Donors skewed white British and female; clonal diversity was possibly underestimated. Spike-specific TCR depth and breadth grew after two AZD1222 doses. Only 6 or 7 individuals given AZD1222 were seropositive at baseline.

The sample was peripheral blood, taken 28 days after the second dose of the MenACWY control vaccine. This clonotype was sampled from an adult who received the MenACWY meningococcal vaccine as a control.

CDR3 sequence: CASSDWADYYEQYF. CDR3 in DNA: TGTGCCAGCAGTGACTGGGCCGACTACTACGAGCAGTACTTC. The J gene is TRBJ2-7, the V gene TRBV25-1; a weak D match, TRBD2 (5 bases). Per germline, CDR1 MGHDK and CDR2 SYGVNS. The V end lost 3 bases, the J end lost 3 bases, and 12 bases lay between the germline ends. The CDR3 loop spans 14 amino acids.